Below, 14 T cell receptor beta chains from the same sample are listed, as sequenced in a study of breast tumors, draining lymph nodes, adjacent tissues. TCRdb re-called the multiplex PCR reads through MiXCR, storing one row per CDR3 protein. The sample includes fewer than 200,000 distinct CDR3 sequences, 30% to 35% of them seen just once. Axillary draining lymph nodes of breast cancer patients supplied the node samples. The specimen sequenced was axillary lymph node tissue. The receptors shown here come from a female donor with breast cancer. Some clones in this sample may be carry-over from other donors' samples.

This clonotype was seen ten or more times. This chain connects TRBV7-3 to TRBJ2-7, with D maybe TRBD1 (6 bases). The CDR3 loop spans 16 amino acids. Trimming took 6 bases from V and 2 from J, leaving 20 bases between them. Germline CDR1 reads SGHTA; CDR2 reads FQGTGA. The CDR3 loop is CASRVLQGNRTYEQYF. Written as DNA, the CDR3 is TGTGCCAGCAGAGTCTTACAGGGTAACAGGACCTACGAGCAGTACTTC.

This rearrangement joins TRBV7-3 to TRBJ2-5, with 7 bases aligning to TRBD1. The CDR3 is made up of 15 amino acids. The germline CDR1 and CDR2 sequences are SGHTA and FQGTGA. With V trimmed by 2 bases and J by 3 bases, 6 bases remained unmatched. CDR3 sequence (DNA): TGTGCCAGCAGCTTAGCAGGGGGACGCGAAGAGACCCAGTACTTC. The encoded protein is CASSLAGGREETQYF.

The sample holds many counts of this clonotype. V and J are TRBV20-1 and TRBJ2-2; tentatively, D is TRBD2 (6 bases). The V gene's germline CDR1 is DFQATT and CDR2 SNEGSKA (reference sequence). V lost 0 bases, J lost 4 bases, and 15 bases lay in between. The CDR3 consists of 16 residues. The CDR3 nucleotides are TGCAGTGCTAGAGAAAGGTGGGGGGAAGGCACCGGGGAGCTGTTTTTT. It translates to CSARERWGEGTGELFF.

This clonotype was detected ten times or more. The V and J genes are TRBV19 and TRBJ2-1; D perhaps matches TRBD2 (6 bases). Germline lookup yields CDR1 LNHDA and CDR2 SQIVND (reference sequence). The CDR3 contains 14 residues. V lost 7 bases and J lost 1, with 11 bases in between. The CDR3 here is CASKTLASYNEQFF. CDR3 bases: TGTGCCAGTAAGACCCTAGCGTCCTACAATGAGCAGTTCTTC.

This clonotype appeared many times. This chain connects TRBV4-1 to TRBJ1-2; tentatively, D is TRBD1 (6 bases). The CDR3 length is 15 residues. V lost 4 bases and J lost 3, with 15 bases in between. Per germline, CDR1 MGHRA and CDR2 YSYEKL. The CDR3 here is CASSPPGQLHYGYTF. CDR3 sequence (DNA): TGCGCCAGCAGCCCCCCCGGACAGCTACACTATGGCTACACCTTC.

This clonotype was seen repeatedly, ten times or more. J is TRBJ2-7 and V is TRBV5-5, with TRBD2 identical over 11 bases. The CDR3 runs to 16 residues. Germline V gene lookup returns CDR1 SGHKS and CDR2 YYEKEE (reference sequence). The junction had 7 bases not matched to a gene; V was cut back by 2 bases and J by 3 bases. CDR3 sequence (DNA): TGTGCCAGCAGCTTAGCGCTAGCGGGGGGTTACTACGAGCAGTACTTC. Its protein product is CASSLALAGGYYEQYF.

Note on this clonotype: The junction departs from the called germline gene at one end, perhaps through a read error. V and J are TRBV9 and TRBJ2-3; 8 nucleotides agree with TRBD2. CDR3 length equals 15 residues. Germline V gives CDR1 SGDLS, CDR2 YYNGEE. CDR3 in DNA: TGTGGCAGCAGCGTAGGGAGCGGGGGAACAGATACGCAGTACTTT. It is translated as CGSSVGSGGTDTQYF.

This clonotype was seen at least ten times. The chain joins TRBV7-3 to TRBJ2-5, with D possibly called TRBD1 or TRBD2 (5 bases each). With 5 bases removed from V and 3 bases from J, the gap between germline ends came to 19 bases. Germline-derived CDR1 and CDR2 are SGHTA and FQGTGA. This CDR3 has 16 residues. The chain's CDR3 is CASSPGRGRGEETQYF. The CDR3 coding sequence is TGTGCCAGCAGCCCCGGCCGGGGTAGAGGGGAAGAGACCCAGTACTTC.

This clonotype occurred many times. This chain uses TRBV6-1 with TRBJ2-7, with a weak D call TRBD2 (5 bases). CDR3 size: 13 residues. Germline CDR1 MNHNS, CDR2 SASEGT. Trimming cost V 6 bases and J 3 bases, with 12 bases left between them. The CDR3 protein is CASRPSGIYEQYF. The CDR3 region has the DNA TGTGCCAGCAGACCTTCGGGGATCTACGAGCAGTACTTC.

To note about this clonotype: No DNA is shown, since the ends of the CDR3 on it are uncertain; the CDR3 is the one TCRdb lists. This chain connects TRBV25-1 to TRBJ2-7; the table's D call of TRBD2 was not tested on the DNA. The CDR3 region is 22 residues in length, termini included. Per the germline V gene, CDR1 is MGHDK and CDR2 is SYGVNS. This CDR3 reads CASSFYICSARDRSRASYEQYF.

This clonotype was observed a handful of times. The chain employs TRBV19 and TRBJ2-2; TRBD1 matches 12 bases. This CDR3 has 16 amino acids. Germline V lookup: CDR1 LNHDA, CDR2 SQIVND (reference sequence). Germline trimming cut 6 bases from V and 4 bases from J; bases unmatched to any gene: 6. CDR3 protein: CASRKRDRGLTGELFF. The CDR3 DNA follows: TGTGCCAGTAGAAAAAGGGACAGGGGGCTCACCGGGGAGCTGTTTTTT.

The V gene is TRBV4-1, the J gene TRBJ2-3; D may be TRBD1 or TRBD2 (5 bases each). This CDR3 is 16 amino acids long. From germline, CDR1 is MGHRA and CDR2 YSYEKL. The V gene lost 7 bases and the J gene lost 0 bases, with 17 bases spanning the gap. CDR3 in amino acids: CASNPAGTLSTDTQYF. CDR3 bases: TGCGCCAGCAACCCTGCCGGGACCCTTAGCACAGATACGCAGTATTTT.

This clonotype was seen a single time. The chain links TRBV7-9 to TRBJ2-5; D unresolved. The CDR3 has 17 residues. Trimming cost V 6 bases and J 5 bases, with 25 bases left between them. Germline CDR1 and CDR2: SEHNR and FQNEAQ (reference sequence). CDR3 loop: CASSTSSYEQSGETQYF. The CDR3 DNA reads TGTGCCAGCAGTACCTCCTCCTACGAGCAGTCCGGGGAGACCCAGTACTTC.

This clonotype showed up many times. V gene TRBV2 combines with J gene TRBJ2-3, with 9 bases aligning to TRBD2. The J segment lost 2 bases and the V segment lost 7 bases, leaving 4 bases of the junction unmatched. The CDR3 runs to 14 residues. In germline, CDR1 is SNHLY, CDR2 FYNNEI. CDR3 coding DNA: TGTGCCAGCATAAGCGGGAGGCACACAGATACGCAGTATTTT. It is translated as CASISGRHTDTQYF.